This T cell receptor (beta chain) was documented in a study of blood T cell repertoires in COVID-19. Here immunoSEQ multiplex PCR was the method, and the copy in TCRdb shows in-frame clones only, minus some. The sample holds some 320,000 clones; roughly 85% are singletons and the top ten take approximately 7.6%. Germline V lookup: CDR1 LNHDA, CDR2 SQIVND (reference sequence). The CDR3 runs to 16 residues. V was shortened by 5 bases and J by 4 bases, with 18 bases between the two germline ends. This clonotype was obtained from a human donor in a cohort sampled during active COVID-19. The source material was peripheral blood. This chain joins TRBV19 and TRBJ1-5; D is possibly TRBD1 (6 bases). DNA of the CDR3: TGTGCCAGTAGTCCCCGGGACACCAAAGTTAATCAGCCCCAGCATTTT. Translating gives CASSPRDTKVNQPQHF.